These T cell receptor beta chains were read from a single sample in a study of cytomegalovirus exposure and HLA in healthy donors. Here immunoSEQ multiplex PCR was the method, and the copy in TCRdb shows in-frame clones only, minus some. The top ten clones hold around 10% of a sample with around 140,000 clones, more than 85% of them seen once. Source material: PBMCs. Receptors were obtained from a man aged 18 to 35 in good health and CMV-seropositive. Each CDR3 is given with its conserved first and last residue.

v_gene	CDR3aa
TRBV5-4	CASSLGGTGSNQPQHF
TRBV11-2	CASSPRGKETQYF
TRBV18	CASSPGSGRASDTQYF
TRBV5-1	CASSWGGGYEKLFF
TRBV2	CASSRQMNTEAFF
TRBV20-1	CSAREGGRYFF
TRBV29-1	CSVVMELAGLTDTQYF
TRBV7-6	CASSRGEAYEQYF
TRBV30	CAWSSVNTGELFF
TRBV5-6	CASSPQDNEQFF
TRBV30	CASGGGSSGRSDTGELFF
TRBV2	CASGGRGPITDTQYF
TRBV18	CASSPETGVYNEQFF
TRBV11-2	CASSSPWGTGKRTTEAFF
TRBV6-6	CASSSGDGGLTNEQFF
TRBV6-5	CASSYARTGGRDTQYF
TRBV2	CASSEEAGASYEQYF
TRBV7-8	CASSLTGNEQYF
TRBV5-1	CASSLEGDPGQGKLFF
TRBV2	CASNKNTIYF
TRBV7-2	CASSLMGQLQETQYF
TRBV5-1	CASRGGDGMNTEAFF
TRBV7-2	CASSLGVRGINGYTF